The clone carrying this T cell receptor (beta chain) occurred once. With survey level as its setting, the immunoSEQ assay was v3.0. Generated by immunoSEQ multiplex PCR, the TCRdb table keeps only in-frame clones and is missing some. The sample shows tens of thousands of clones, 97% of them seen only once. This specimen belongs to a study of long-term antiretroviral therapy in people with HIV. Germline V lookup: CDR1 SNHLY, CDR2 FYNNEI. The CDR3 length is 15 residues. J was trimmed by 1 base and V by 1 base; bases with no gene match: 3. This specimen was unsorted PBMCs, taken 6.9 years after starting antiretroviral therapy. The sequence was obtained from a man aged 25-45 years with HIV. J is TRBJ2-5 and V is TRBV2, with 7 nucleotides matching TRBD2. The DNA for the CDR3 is TGTGCCAGCAGTGAAGGAAGACTAGCCCAAGAGACCCAGTACTTC. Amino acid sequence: CASSEGRLAQETQYF.